The 28 T cell receptor beta chains below were found in one sample sequenced in a study of graft-versus-host responses after intestinal transplantation. Sequencing was performed with immunoSEQ multiplex PCR; in TCRdb, only in-frame clones are kept and a portion is missing. The data show 70,000 to 95,000 clones, approximately 92% seen once. Their target antigens are unknown. The sequences come from unstimulated CD8+ T cells sorted from spleen or lymph node cells, collected before transplant. These receptors came from a human donor who was the organ donor for an intestinal transplant.

The chain links TRBV5-4 to TRBJ2-7; 7 nucleotides agree with TRBD1. Losses at the gene ends were 4 bases for V and 2 bases for J; bases not matched to a gene: 3. The CDR3 extends over 13 amino acids. Per the germline V gene, CDR1 is SGHNT and CDR2 is YYREEE (reference sequence). The CDR3 loop reads CASSPTGAYEQYF. CDR3 nucleotides: TGTGCCAGCAGCCCAACAGGGGCCTACGAGCAGTACTTC.

This clone was observed a single time. The chain uses TRBV29-1 and TRBJ1-1; D is possibly TRBD1 (5 bases). From germline, CDR1 is SQVTM and CDR2 ANQGSEA. V shed 7 bases and J shed 3 bases, with 18 bases lying between them. The CDR3 has 14 amino acids. This CDR3 reads CSGGVLSPDTEAFF. The CDR3 DNA is TGCAGCGGGGGGGTCCTGAGTCCAGACACTGAAGCTTTCTTT.

The chain recombines TRBV19 with TRBJ1-5, with 7 bases lining up with TRBD1. This CDR3 comprises 15 residues. Trimming at V came to 7 bases and at J to 3 bases, leaving 9 bases not matched to a gene. CDR1 is LNHDA and CDR2 is SQIVND in the germline V gene (reference sequence). The CDR3 loop reads CASNPAGGNNQPQHF. The CDR3, as DNA: TGTGCCAGTAACCCGGCAGGGGGGAACAATCAGCCCCAGCATTTT.

The V call is TRBV4-3, the J call TRBJ2-1; D is perhaps TRBD1 (5 bases). This CDR3 is built from 18 residues. The V end lost 0 bases, the J end lost 0 bases, and 15 bases lay between the germline ends. Germline-derived CDR1 and CDR2 are LGHNA and YSLEER. Here the CDR3 DNA reads TGCGCCAGCAGCCAAGATTGGACACAAACATACTCCTACAATGAGCAGTTCTTC. It is translated as CASSQDWTQTYSYNEQFF.

CDR3 region: CASSITGGYEQYF. The CDR3 nucleotides are TGTGCCAGTAGTATAACAGGGGGCTACGAGCAGTACTTC. The chain is built from TRBV19 and TRBJ2-7, with 8 bases aligning to TRBD1. J lost 3 bases, V lost 2 bases, and 0 bases had no gene match. This CDR3 is built from 13 residues. Germline V gene sequence: CDR1 LNHDA, CDR2 SQIVND (reference sequence).

This chain uses TRBV6-7 with TRBJ1-5; no reliable D call. TRBV6-7 carries the ORF label, with uncertain function. The CDR3 has 16 amino acids. V was trimmed by 5 bases and J by 1 base, leaving 15 bases between them. CDR3: CASSPGSTVSNQPQHF. The CDR3 nucleotides are TGTGCCAGCAGTCCAGGTAGTACCGTCAGCAATCAGCCCCAGCATTTT.

CDR3 coding DNA: TGTGCCACCAGCCTACACCCGGGGACAGCATCATTACCTCTCTCTGGAAACACCATATATTTT. Its translation is CATSLHPGTASLPLSGNTIYF. The genes are TRBV15 and TRBJ1-3, with 7 positions matching TRBD1. Trimming at V came to 5 bases and at J to 0 bases, leaving 22 bases not matched to a gene. The CDR3 is 21 amino acids. Germline CDR1 LNHNV, CDR2 YYDKDF (reference sequence).

J is TRBJ2-5 and V is TRBV5-3, with TRBD1 identical over 8 bases. TRBV5-3 is given ORF status, its function remaining uncertain. CDR3 length: 14 residues. Germline trimming cut 4 bases from V and 3 bases from J; bases unmatched to any gene: 5. In DNA, the CDR3 is TGTGCCAGAAGCCCGTACAGGGGGGAAGAGACCCAGTACTTC. Its translation is CARSPYRGEETQYF.

This clone appeared once. V is TRBV11-3 and J is TRBJ2-7; 7 bases align to TRBD2. The CDR3 is 13 amino acids. With 6 bases clipped from V and 1 base from J, the junction kept 3 bases outside the gene matches. In germline, CDR1 is SGHNT, CDR2 YENEEA. CDR3 sequence: CASRGLSSYEQYF. The CDR3 DNA sequence: TGTGCCAGCAGGGGACTATCATCCTACGAGCAGTACTTC.

The chain employs TRBV25-1 and TRBJ1-1, with TRBD1 identical over 12 bases. Looked up from germline, CDR1 is MGHDK and CDR2 is SYGVNS. V dropped 8 bases and J dropped 10; count of bases not matched to a gene: 11. The CDR3 totals 14 residues. Here the CDR3 reads CASGGQGALMGAFF. CDR3 nucleotide sequence: TGTGCCAGCGGGGGACAGGGGGCTTTGATGGGAGCTTTCTTT.

This chain connects TRBV7-8 to TRBJ2-3; maybe TRBD1 (6 bases). V lost 4 bases, J lost 3 bases, and 20 bases lay in between. From germline, CDR1 is SGHVS and CDR2 FQNEAQ. The CDR3 length is 17 residues. CDR3 DNA: TGTGCCAGCAGCTACGCCCGCGTAGGGACAACGACAGATACGCAGTATTTT. Translation: CASSYARVGTTTDTQYF.

The chain joins TRBV13 to TRBJ2-2; tentative D call: TRBD1 (6 bases). The CDR3 runs to 15 residues. The germline V gene encodes CDR1 PRHDT and CDR2 FYEKMQ (reference sequence). The ends were cut back, 3 bases at V and 1 base at J, with 9 bases in the middle. CDR3 loop: CASSFRQENTGELFF. Here the CDR3 DNA reads TGTGCCAGCAGCTTTAGACAGGAGAACACCGGGGAGCTGTTTTTT.

The chain has TRBV19 and TRBJ1-5; D is unclear. Trimming took 3 bases from V and 0 from J, leaving 9 bases between them. The germline V gene has CDR1 LNHDA and CDR2 SQIVND (reference sequence). The CDR3 has 15 amino acids. In nucleotides, the CDR3 is TGTGCCAGTAGTATGGCCGCTTATAGCAATCAGCCCCAGCATTTT. This encodes CASSMAAYSNQPQHF.

The chain joins TRBV27 to TRBJ2-7; 8 bases are shared with TRBD2. Germline V gene data show CDR1 as MNHEY and CDR2 as SMNVEV (reference sequence). This CDR3 is 17 amino acids long. J gave up 4 bases and V 2 bases, and 13 bases lay outside the gene matches. The CDR3 reads CASSLGGGSGIGYEQYF. The DNA of the CDR3 is TGTGCCAGCAGTTTAGGGGGGGGTAGCGGGATAGGATACGAGCAGTACTTC.

The chain is built from TRBV27 and TRBJ2-3; TRBD1 aligns across 12 bases. Losses at the gene ends were 4 bases for V and 4 bases for J; bases not matched to a gene: 9. The germline gives CDR1 MNHEY, CDR2 SMNVEV (reference sequence). The CDR3 sequence is 17 residues long. DNA for the CDR3: TGTGCCAGCAGTTCCGAACCGGGACAGGGGGCGGCAGATACGCAGTATTTT. Its translation is CASSSEPGQGAADTQYF.

This chain joins TRBV7-8 and TRBJ1-4, with D possibly being TRBD1 (5 bases). Trimming removed 2 bases at V and 8 bases at J, with 18 bases between. There are 16 residues in the CDR3. CDR1 SGHVS and CDR2 FQNEAQ come from the germline V gene. This CDR3 reads CASSLLYRQGGEKLFF. The CDR3 bases are TGTGCCAGCAGCTTATTATATCGCCAGGGAGGGGAAAAACTGTTTTTT.

The chain joins TRBV9 to TRBJ2-7, with 7 bases identical to TRBD2. After removal of 0 bases from V and 0 bases from J, the junction contained 3 bases not matched to a gene. Germline-derived CDR1 and CDR2 are SGDLS and YYNGEE. The CDR3 contains 15 residues. The CDR3 region has the DNA TGTGCCAGCAGCGTAGTGGCTAGCGGCTCCTACGAGCAGTACTTC. It is translated as CASSVVASGSYEQYF.

The V and J genes are TRBV5-4 and TRBJ1-2; TRBD1 agrees at 8 bases. V lost 5 bases to trimming and J lost 7 bases; unmatched junction nucleotides: 7. The germline CDR1 and CDR2 sequences are SGHNT and YYREEE (reference sequence). There are 13 residues in the CDR3. The CDR3 sequence is CASRGSGGVGYTF. The CDR3 nucleotides read TGTGCCAGCAGAGGCTCAGGGGGCGTTGGCTACACCTTC.

V is TRBV2 and J is TRBJ2-5, with 7 bases identical to TRBD2. V shed 0 bases, J shed 4 bases, and the junction held 5 bases outside the gene matches. From germline, CDR1 is SNHLY and CDR2 FYNNEI. The CDR3 has 15 residues. The CDR3 is CASSEALRGLETQYF. Here the CDR3 DNA reads TGTGCCAGCAGTGAAGCGCTGCGGGGGTTAGAGACCCAGTACTTC.

The rearrangement links TRBV5-4 to TRBJ2-7, with D hard to call. V gave up 0 bases and J gave up 0 bases, with 10 bases separating them. Germline CDR1 is SGHNT and CDR2 is YYREEE (reference sequence). The CDR3 is 15 amino acids. This CDR3 is CASSLAAGSSYEQYF. CDR3 coding DNA: TGTGCCAGCAGCTTGGCGGCAGGAAGCTCCTACGAGCAGTACTTC.

CDR3 residues: CSVVGTSGGYEQYF. The DNA of the CDR3 is TGCAGCGTTGTCGGTACTAGCGGGGGCTACGAGCAGTACTTC. This chain uses TRBV29-1 with TRBJ2-7; 11 bases map to TRBD2. The CDR3 totals 14 residues. CDR1 is SQVTM and CDR2 is ANQGSEA in the germline V gene. Losses at the gene ends were 4 bases for V and 3 bases for J; bases not matched to a gene: 5.

V usage is TRBV7-9 and J usage is TRBJ2-2; tentative D call: TRBD1 (5 bases). The CDR3 runs to 14 residues. In germline, CDR1 is SEHNR, CDR2 FQNEAQ (reference sequence). Trimming pared 1 base from V and 7 bases from J, leaving 10 bases between. CDR3: CASSLGQGSGELFF. The CDR3 coding sequence is TGTGCCAGCAGCTTAGGCCAGGGCAGCGGGGAGCTGTTTTTT.

V usage is TRBV5-1 and J usage is TRBJ1-2, with 10 bases fitting TRBD1. CDR3 length: 17 amino acids. Germline CDR1 reads SGHRS; CDR2 reads YFSETQ. Germline trimming cut 0 bases from V and 7 bases from J; bases unmatched to any gene: 12. The CDR3 spells CASSLEVAGTGVFGYTF. CDR3 nucleotides: TGCGCCAGCAGCTTGGAGGTGGCCGGGACAGGGGTTTTTGGCTACACCTTC.

This chain connects TRBV6-5 to TRBJ1-1, with D tentatively TRBD1 (5 bases). CDR1 is MNHEY and CDR2 is SVGAGI in the germline V gene. Trimming stripped 8 bases from V and 4 bases from J, with 17 bases between. This CDR3 is built from 14 residues. CDR3 DNA sequence: TGTGCCAGCGGACCAGGGCGTTGGAGCACTGAAGCTTTCTTT. Amino acid sequence: CASGPGRWSTEAFF.

The chain carries TRBV14 and TRBJ2-6; maybe TRBD1 (7 bases). V was shortened by 3 bases and J by 2 bases, with 17 bases between the two germline ends. Germline V gives CDR1 SGHDN, CDR2 FVKESK. The CDR3 runs 18 residues. The CDR3 loop reads CASSQEGQQIPGANVLTF. The CDR3, as DNA: TGTGCCAGCAGCCAGGAGGGACAGCAGATCCCTGGGGCCAACGTCCTGACTTTC.

The V and J genes are TRBV5-1 and TRBJ1-1; D call uncertain. The germline gives CDR1 SGHRS, CDR2 YFSETQ. The germline V and J ends were trimmed by 4 bases and 4 bases, with 17 bases remaining between them. This CDR3 comprises 15 residues. The CDR3 bases are TGCGCCAGCAGCCCCCGTCGGGGTTTTCGCACTGAAGCTTTCTTT. Translating it yields CASSPRRGFRTEAFF. The full variable domain, with the rest looked up from reference TRBV5-1 and TRBJ1-1, is KAGVTQTPRYLIKTRGQQVTLSCSPISGHRSVSWYQQTPGQGLQFLFEYFSETQRNKGNFPGRFSGRQFSNSRSEMNVSTLELGDSALYLCASSPRRGFRTEAFFGQGTRLTVV.

The genes are TRBV15 and TRBJ2-5, with D perhaps TRBD2 (5 bases). The CDR3 is made up of 15 amino acids. CDR1 and CDR2 (germline): LNHNV, YYDKDF (reference sequence). V lost 3 bases and J lost 3, with 14 bases in between. CDR3 sequence: CATSRTRLAEETQYF. CDR3 sequence (DNA): TGTGCCACCAGCAGGACCCGGCTAGCCGAAGAGACCCAGTACTTC.

The chain couples TRBV28 to TRBJ2-2; no clear D gene. The ends were cut back, 7 bases at V and 3 bases at J, with 9 bases in the middle. CDR3 length: 13 amino acids. CDR1 is MDHEN, CDR2 SYDVKM, per germline. CDR3 amino acids: CASTFSDTGELFF. CDR3 in DNA: TGTGCCAGCACCTTCTCCGACACCGGGGAGCTGTTTTTT. Full variable domain (outside the CDR3, taken from reference TRBV28 and TRBJ2-2): DVKVTQSSRYLVKRTGEKVFLECVQDMDHENMFWYRQDPGLGLRLIYFSYDVKMKEKGDIPEGYSVSREKKERFSLILESASTNQTSMYLCASTFSDTGELFFGEGSRLTVL.